This T cell receptor (beta chain) came from a study of T cell repertoires in cytomegalovirus infection. Study-level background: Both recently identified HLA-C-restricted and well-studied HLA-B-restricted CMV epitopes were used in the study.

V lost 2 bases and J lost 0, with 11 bases in between. This CDR3 has 16 residues. CDR1 is SNHLY and CDR2 is FYNNEI in the germline V gene. TCRdb redid the calling of the reads with MiXCR, one entry per CDR3 protein. The data hold 650,000 to 900,000 distinct CDR3 sequences, with approximately 32% observed a single time. Worth noting for this clonotype: Its target is not known.

The clonotype was recovered from a human donor in good health (CMV status not recorded). Some clones in this sample may be carry-over from other donors' samples. The material was cultured CD8+ T cells from PBMCs, obtained from culture after CMV antigen stimulation. V usage is TRBV2 and J usage is TRBJ2-1; D is uncertain. The CDR3 bases are TGTGCCAGCAGTGAAACCGAGATAAGCTCCTACAATGAGCAGTTCTTC. Translation gives CASSETEISSYNEQFF.